This T cell receptor beta chain was captured by sequencing in a study of blood T cell repertoires in COVID-19. Study summary: Researchers got acute and convalescent COVID-19 samples from the United States, Italy and Spain. T cells, B-cell-depleted T cells, or PBMCs provided the cDNA or gDNA that served as material.

Germline loops: CDR1 SGHNT, CDR2 YYREEE (reference sequence). The CDR3 extends over 15 amino acids. J was trimmed by 9 bases and V by 6 bases; bases with no gene match: 16. Original handling: Nucleated cell counts were estimated from reference gene primer amplification. The protocol was immunoSEQ multiplex PCR, while the TCRdb copy is restricted to in-frame clones and leaves out a portion. V, J and clone size reflect that table, while D and trimming were determined from the DNA. Of around 70,000 clones listed, 80% to 90% are singletons. The sequencing sample was made of peripheral blood. This receptor was obtained from a woman of 80 years or more with active or convalescent COVID-19. The rearrangement joins TRBV5-4 to TRBJ1-1; 8 nucleotides line up with TRBD1. CDR3 protein: CASNKEAGGANQAFF. CDR3 DNA: TGTGCCAGCAATAAGGAAGCAGGGGGCGCGAATCAAGCTTTCTTT. The full variable domain, in which reference TRBV5-4 and TRBJ1-1 provide the parts outside the CDR3, is ETGVTQSPTHLIKTRGQQVTLRCSSQSGHNTVSWYQQALGQGPQFIFQYYREEENGRGNFPPRFSGLQFPNYSSELNVNALELDDSALYLCASNKEAGGANQAFFGQGTRLTVV.